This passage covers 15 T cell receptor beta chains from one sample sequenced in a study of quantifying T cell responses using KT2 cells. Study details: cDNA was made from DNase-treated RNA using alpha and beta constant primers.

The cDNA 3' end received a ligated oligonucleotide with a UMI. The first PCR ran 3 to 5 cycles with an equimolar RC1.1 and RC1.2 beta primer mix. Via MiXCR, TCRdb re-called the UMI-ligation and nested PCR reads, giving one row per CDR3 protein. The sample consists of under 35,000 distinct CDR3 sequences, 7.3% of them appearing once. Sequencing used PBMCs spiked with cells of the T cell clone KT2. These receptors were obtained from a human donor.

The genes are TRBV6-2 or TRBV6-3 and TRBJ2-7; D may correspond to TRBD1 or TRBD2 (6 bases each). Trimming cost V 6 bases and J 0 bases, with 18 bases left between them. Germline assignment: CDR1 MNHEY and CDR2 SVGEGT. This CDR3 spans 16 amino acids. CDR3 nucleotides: TGTGCCAGCAGCGGACTACTCCGGGACAACTCCTACGAGCAGTACTTC. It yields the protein CASSGLLRDNSYEQYF.

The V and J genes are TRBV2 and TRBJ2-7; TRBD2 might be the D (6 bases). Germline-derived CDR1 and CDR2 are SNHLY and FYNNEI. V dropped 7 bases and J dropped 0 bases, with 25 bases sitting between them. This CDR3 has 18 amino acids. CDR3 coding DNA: TGTGCCAGCAATGAGGGTTGGGCCTCGAGGAGGGGCTCCTACGAGCAGTACTTC. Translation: CASNEGWASRRGSYEQYF. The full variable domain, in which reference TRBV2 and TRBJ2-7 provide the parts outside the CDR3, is EPEVTQTPSHQVTQMGQEVILRCVPISNHLYFYWYRQILGQKVEFLVSFYNNEISEKSEIFDDQFSVERPDGSNFTLKIRSTKLEDSAMYFCASNEGWASRRGSYEQYFGPGTRLTVT.

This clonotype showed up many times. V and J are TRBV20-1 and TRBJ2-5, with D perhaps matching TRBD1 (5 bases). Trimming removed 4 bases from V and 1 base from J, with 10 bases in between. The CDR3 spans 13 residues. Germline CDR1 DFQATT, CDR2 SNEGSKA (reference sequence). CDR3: CSANGDSQETQYF. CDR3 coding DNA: TGCAGTGCTAATGGAGACAGCCAAGAGACCCAGTACTTC.

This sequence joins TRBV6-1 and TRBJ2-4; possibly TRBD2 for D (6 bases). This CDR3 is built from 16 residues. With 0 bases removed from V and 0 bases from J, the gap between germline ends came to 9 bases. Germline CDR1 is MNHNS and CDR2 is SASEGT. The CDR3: CASSEAGGRAKNIQYF. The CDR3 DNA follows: TGTGCCAGCAGTGAAGCGGGAGGTCGAGCCAAAAACATTCAGTACTTC.

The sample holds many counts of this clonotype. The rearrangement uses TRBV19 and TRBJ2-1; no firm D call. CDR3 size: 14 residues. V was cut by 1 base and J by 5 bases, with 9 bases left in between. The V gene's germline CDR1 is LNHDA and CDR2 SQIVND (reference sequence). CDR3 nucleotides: TGTGCCAGTAGTATAGCTGGTCGGAACAATGAGCAGTTCTTC. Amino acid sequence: CASSIAGRNNEQFF.

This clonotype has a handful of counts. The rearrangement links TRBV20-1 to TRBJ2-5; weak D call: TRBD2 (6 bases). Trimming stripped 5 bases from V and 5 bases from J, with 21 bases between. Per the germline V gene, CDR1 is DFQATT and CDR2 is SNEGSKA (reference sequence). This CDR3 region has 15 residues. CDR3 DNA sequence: TGCAGTGCTGAGTCACCAACGGGAGTCGGGGAGACCCAGTACTTC. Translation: CSAESPTGVGETQYF.

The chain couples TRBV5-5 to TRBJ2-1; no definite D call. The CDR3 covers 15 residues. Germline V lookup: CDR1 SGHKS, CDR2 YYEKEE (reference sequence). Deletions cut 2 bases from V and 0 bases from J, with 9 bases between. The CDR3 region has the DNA TGTGCCAGCAGCTTTGGCCGAAGCTCCTACAATGAGCAGTTCTTC. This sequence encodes CASSFGRSSYNEQFF.

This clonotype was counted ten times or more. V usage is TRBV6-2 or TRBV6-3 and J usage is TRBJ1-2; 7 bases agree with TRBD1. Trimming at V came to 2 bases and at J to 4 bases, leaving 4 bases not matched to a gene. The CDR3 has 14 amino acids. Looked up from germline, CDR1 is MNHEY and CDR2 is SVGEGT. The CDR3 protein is CASSYRRDSYGYTF. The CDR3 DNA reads TGTGCCAGCAGTTACCGCCGGGACAGCTATGGCTACACCTTC.

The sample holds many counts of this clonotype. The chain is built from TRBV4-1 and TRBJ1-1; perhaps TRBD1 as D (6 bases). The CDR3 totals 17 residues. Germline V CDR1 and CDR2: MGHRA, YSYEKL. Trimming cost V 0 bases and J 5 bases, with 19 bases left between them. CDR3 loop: CASSQDVWQGLRTEAFF. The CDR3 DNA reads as TGCGCCAGCAGCCAAGATGTATGGCAGGGGTTACGTACTGAAGCTTTCTTT.

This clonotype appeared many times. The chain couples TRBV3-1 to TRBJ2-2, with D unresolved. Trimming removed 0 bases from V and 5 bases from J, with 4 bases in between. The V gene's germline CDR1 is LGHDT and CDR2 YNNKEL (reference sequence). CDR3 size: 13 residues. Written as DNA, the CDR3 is TGTGCCAGCAGCCAAGATCCGACCGGGGAGCTGTTTTTT. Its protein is CASSQDPTGELFF.

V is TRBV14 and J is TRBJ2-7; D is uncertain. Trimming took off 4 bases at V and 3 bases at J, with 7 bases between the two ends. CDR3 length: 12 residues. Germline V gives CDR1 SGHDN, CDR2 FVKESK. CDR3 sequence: CASSRADYEQYF. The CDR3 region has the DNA TGTGCCAGCAGCCGGGCAGACTACGAGCAGTACTTC.

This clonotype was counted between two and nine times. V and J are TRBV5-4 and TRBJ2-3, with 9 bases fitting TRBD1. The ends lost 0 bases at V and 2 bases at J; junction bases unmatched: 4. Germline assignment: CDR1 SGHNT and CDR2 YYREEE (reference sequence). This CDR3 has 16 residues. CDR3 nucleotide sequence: TGTGCCAGCAGCTTGGCCGACAGGGGGGACACAGATACGCAGTATTTT. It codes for CASSLADRGDTDTQYF.

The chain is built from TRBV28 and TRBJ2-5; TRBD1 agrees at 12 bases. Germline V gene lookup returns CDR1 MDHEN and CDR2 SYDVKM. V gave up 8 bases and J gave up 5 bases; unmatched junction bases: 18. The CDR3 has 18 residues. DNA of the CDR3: TGTGCCAGCGCCCTATCCCGGGACAGGGGGCGGACTATGGAGACCCAGTACTTC. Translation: CASALSRDRGRTMETQYF.

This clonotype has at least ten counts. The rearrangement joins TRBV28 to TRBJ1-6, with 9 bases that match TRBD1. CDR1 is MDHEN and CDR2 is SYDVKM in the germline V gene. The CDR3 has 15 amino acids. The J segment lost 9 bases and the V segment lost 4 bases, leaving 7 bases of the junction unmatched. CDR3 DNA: TGTGCCAGCAGTTCCGACAGGGGGTTAGGTTCACCCCTCCACTTT. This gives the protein CASSSDRGLGSPLHF. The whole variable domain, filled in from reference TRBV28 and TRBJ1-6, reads DVKVTQSSRYLVKRTGEKVFLECVQDMDHENMFWYRQDPGLGLRLIYFSYDVKMKEKGDIPEGYSVSREKKERFSLILESASTNQTSMYLCASSSDRGLGSPLHFGNGTRLTVT.

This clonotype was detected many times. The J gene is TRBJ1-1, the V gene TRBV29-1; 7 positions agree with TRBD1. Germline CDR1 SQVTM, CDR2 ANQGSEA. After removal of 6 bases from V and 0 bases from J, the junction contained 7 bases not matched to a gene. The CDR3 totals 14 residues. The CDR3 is CSVDIQGMNTEAFF. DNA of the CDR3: TGCAGCGTGGATATACAGGGGATGAACACTGAAGCTTTCTTT.